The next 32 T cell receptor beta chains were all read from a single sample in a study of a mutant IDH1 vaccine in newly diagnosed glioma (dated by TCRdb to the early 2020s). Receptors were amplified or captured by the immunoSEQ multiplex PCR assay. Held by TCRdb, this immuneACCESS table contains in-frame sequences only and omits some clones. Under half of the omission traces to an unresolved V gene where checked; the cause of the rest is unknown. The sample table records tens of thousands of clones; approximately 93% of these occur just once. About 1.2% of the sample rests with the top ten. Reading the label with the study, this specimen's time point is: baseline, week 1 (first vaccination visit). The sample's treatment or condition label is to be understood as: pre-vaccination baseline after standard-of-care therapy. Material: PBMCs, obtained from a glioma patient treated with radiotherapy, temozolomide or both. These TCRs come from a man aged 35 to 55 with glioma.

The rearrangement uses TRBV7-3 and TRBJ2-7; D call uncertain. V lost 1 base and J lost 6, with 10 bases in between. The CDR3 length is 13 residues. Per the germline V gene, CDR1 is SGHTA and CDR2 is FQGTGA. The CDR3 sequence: CASSLKATGEQYF. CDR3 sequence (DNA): TGTGCCAGCAGCTTAAAAGCCACGGGCGAGCAGTACTTC. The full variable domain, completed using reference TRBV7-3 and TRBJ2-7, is GAGVSQTPSNKVTEKGKYVELRCDPISGHTALYWYRQSLGQGPEFLIYFQGTGAADDSGLPNDRFFAVRPEGSVSTLKIQRTERGDSAVYLCASSLKATGEQYFGPGTRLTVT.

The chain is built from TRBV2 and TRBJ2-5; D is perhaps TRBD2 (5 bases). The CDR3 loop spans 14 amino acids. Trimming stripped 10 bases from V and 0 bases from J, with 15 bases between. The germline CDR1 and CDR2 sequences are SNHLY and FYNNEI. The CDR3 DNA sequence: TGTGCCACCATGGAGGAAGTCAACCAAGAGACCCAGTACTTC. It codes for CATMEEVNQETQYF.

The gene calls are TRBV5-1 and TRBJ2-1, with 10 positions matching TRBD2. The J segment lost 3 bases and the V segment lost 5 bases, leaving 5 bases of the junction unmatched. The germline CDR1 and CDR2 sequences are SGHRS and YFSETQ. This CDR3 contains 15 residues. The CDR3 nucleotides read TGCGCCAGCAGGATCACTAGCGGGATCTACAATGAGCAGTTCTTC. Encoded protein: CASRITSGIYNEQFF.

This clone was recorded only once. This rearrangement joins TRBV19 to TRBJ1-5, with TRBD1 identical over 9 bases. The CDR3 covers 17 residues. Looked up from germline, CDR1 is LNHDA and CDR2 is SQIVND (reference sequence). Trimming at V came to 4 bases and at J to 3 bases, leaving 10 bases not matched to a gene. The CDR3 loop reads CASSKGEDRGDNQPQHF. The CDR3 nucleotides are TGTGCCAGTAGTAAGGGCGAGGACAGGGGAGACAATCAGCCCCAGCATTTT.

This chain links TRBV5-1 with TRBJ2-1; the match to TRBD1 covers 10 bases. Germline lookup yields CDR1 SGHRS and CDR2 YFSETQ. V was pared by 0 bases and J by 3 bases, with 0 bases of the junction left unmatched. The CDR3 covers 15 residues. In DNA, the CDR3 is TGCGCCAGCAGCTTGGGGACAGGGGGCTACAATGAGCAGTTCTTC. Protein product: CASSLGTGGYNEQFF.

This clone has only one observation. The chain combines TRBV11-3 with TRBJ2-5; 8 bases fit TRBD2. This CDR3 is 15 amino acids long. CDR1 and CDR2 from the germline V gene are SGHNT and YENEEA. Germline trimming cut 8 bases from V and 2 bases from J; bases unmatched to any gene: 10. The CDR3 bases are TGTGCCAGCGAACGCCGGCGGGGGGAACAAGAGACCCAGTACTTC. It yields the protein CASERRRGEQETQYF.

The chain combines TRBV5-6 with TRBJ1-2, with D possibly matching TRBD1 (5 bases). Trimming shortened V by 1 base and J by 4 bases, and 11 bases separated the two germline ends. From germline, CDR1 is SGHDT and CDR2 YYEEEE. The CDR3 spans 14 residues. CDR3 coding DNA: TGTGCCAGCAGCTTGTTACGGGGGAGCTATGGCTACACCTTC. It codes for CASSLLRGSYGYTF.

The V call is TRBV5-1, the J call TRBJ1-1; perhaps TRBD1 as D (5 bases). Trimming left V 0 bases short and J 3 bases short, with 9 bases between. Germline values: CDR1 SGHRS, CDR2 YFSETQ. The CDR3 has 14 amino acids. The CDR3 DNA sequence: TGCGCCAGCAGCTTGGAGGGGTCGGACACTGAAGCTTTCTTT. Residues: CASSLEGSDTEAFF.

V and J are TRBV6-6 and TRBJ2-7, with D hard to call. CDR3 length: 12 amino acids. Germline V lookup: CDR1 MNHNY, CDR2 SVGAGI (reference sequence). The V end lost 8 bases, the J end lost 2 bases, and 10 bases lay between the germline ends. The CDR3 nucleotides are TGTGCCAGCCTAGAAGACCCCTACGAGCAGTACTTC. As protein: CASLEDPYEQYF.

CDR3 nucleotide sequence: TGTGCCAGCAAAACCACGGGCGGGGGCACAGATACGCAGTATTTT. This gives the protein CASKTTGGGTDTQYF. The chain combines TRBV27 with TRBJ2-3, with D tentatively TRBD2 (6 bases). The CDR3 totals 15 residues. V gave up 7 bases and J gave up 1 base, with 15 bases separating them. Germline values: CDR1 MNHEY, CDR2 SMNVEV (reference sequence).

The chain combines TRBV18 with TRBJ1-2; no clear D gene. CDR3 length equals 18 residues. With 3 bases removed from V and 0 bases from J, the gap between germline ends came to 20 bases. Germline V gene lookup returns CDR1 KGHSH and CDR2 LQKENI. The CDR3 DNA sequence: TGTGCCAGCTCACCTCTATCGACACGCTCCAAGGCTAACTATGGCTACACCTTC. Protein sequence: CASSPLSTRSKANYGYTF. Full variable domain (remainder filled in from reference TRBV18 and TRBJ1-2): NAGVMQNPRHLVRRRGQEARLRCSPMKGHSHVYWYRQLPEEGLKFMVYLQKENIIDESGMPKERFSAEFPKEGPSILRIQQVVRGDSAAYFCASSPLSTRSKANYGYTFGSGTRLTVV.

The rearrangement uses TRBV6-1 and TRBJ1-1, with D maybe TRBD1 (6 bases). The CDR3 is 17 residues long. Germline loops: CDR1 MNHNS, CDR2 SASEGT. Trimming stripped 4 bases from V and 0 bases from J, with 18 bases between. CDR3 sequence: CASSVGRGPFLNTEAFF. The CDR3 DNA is TGTGCCAGCAGTGTAGGCAGGGGACCCTTCTTGAACACTGAAGCTTTCTTT.

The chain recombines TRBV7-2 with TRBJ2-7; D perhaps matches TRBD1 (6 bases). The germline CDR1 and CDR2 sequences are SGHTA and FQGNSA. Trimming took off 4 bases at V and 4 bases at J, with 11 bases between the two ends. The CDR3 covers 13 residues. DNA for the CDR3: TGTGCCAGCAGCTCAAGAGGGGGATACGAGCAGTACTTC. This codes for CASSSRGGYEQYF.

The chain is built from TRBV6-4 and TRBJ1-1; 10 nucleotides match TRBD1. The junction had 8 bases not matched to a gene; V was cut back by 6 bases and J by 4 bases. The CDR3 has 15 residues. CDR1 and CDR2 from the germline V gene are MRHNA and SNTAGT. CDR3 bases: TGTGCCAGCAGGGGGACAGGGGATACGAGCACTGAAGCTTTCTTT. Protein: CASRGTGDTSTEAFF.

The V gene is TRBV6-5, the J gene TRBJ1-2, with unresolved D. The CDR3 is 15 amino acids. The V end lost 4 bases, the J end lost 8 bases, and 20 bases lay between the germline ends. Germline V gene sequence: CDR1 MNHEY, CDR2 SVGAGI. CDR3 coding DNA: TGTGCCAGCAGTTCCTCGACCGTTTGGCGTCTAGGCTACACCTTC. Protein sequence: CASSSSTVWRLGYTF.

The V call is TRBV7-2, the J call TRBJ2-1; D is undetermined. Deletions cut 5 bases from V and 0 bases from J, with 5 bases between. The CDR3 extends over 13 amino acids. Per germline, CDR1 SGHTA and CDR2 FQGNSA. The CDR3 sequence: CASSVNSYNEQFF. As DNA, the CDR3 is TGTGCCAGCAGCGTTAACTCCTACAATGAGCAGTTCTTC.

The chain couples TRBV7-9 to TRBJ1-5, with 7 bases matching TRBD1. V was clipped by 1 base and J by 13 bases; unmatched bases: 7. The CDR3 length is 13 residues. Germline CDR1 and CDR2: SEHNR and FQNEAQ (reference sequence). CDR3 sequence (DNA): TGTGCCAGCAGCTTAGACATACCGGGACAGCAGCATTTT. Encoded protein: CASSLDIPGQQHF.

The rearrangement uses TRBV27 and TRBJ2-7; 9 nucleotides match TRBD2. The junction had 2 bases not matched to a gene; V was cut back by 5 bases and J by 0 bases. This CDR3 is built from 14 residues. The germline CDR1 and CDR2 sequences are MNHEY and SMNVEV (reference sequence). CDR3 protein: CASSRTSASYEQYF. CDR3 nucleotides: TGTGCCAGCAGTCGGACTAGCGCCTCCTACGAGCAGTACTTC.

The CDR3 nucleotides are TGTGCCAGCTCGCTCAAGGCGGACGGTTTAAATGAAAAACTGTTTTTT. Encoded protein: CASSLKADGLNEKLFF. The rearrangement uses TRBV18 and TRBJ1-4, with D uncertain. Germline V gene data show CDR1 as KGHSH and CDR2 as LQKENI. The germline V and J ends were trimmed by 6 bases and 5 bases, with 19 bases remaining between them. The CDR3 spans 16 residues.

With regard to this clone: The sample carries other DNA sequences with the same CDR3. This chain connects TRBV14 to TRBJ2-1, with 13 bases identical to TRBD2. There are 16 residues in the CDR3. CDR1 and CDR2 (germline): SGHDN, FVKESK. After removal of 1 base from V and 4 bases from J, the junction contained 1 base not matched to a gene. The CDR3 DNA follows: TGTGCCAGCAGCCAAGGGACTAGCGGGGGATACAATGAGCAGTTCTTC. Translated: CASSQGTSGGYNEQFF.

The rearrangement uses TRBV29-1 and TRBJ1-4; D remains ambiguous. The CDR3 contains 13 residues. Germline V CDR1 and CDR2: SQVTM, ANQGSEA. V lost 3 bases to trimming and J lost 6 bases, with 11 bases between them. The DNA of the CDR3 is TGCAGCGTTGAGTCAGCTCCAGATGAAAAACTGTTTTTT. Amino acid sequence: CSVESAPDEKLFF.

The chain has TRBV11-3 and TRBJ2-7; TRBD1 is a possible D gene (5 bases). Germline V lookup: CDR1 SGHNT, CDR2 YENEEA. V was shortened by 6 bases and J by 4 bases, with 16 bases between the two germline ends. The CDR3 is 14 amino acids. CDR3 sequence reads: CASSSSGFSYEQYF. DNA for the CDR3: TGTGCCAGCAGTTCATCAGGGTTTTCGTACGAGCAGTACTTC. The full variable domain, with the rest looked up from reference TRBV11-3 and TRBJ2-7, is EAGVVQSPRYKIIEKKQPVAFWCNPISGHNTLYWYLQNLGQGPELLIRYENEEAVDDSQLPKDRFSAERLKGVDSTLKIQPAELGDSAVYLCASSSSGFSYEQYFGPGTRLTVT.

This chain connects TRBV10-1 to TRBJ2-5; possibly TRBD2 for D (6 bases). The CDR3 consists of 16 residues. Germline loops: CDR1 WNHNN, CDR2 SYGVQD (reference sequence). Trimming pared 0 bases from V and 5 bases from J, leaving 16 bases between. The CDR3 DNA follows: TGCGCCAGCAGTGAGTCCCGGGGACCCGCGGGGGAGACCCAGTACTTC. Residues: CASSESRGPAGETQYF.

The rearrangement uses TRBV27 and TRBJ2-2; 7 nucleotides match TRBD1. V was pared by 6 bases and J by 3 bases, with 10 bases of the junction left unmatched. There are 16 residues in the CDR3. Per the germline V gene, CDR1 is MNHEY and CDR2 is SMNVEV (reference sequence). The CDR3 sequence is CASSATPGGDTGELFF. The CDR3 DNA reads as TGTGCCAGCAGCGCCACCCCAGGGGGTGACACCGGGGAGCTGTTTTTT.

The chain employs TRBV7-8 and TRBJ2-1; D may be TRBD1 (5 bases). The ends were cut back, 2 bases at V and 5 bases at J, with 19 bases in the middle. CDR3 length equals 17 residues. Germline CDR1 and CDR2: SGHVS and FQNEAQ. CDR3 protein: CASSLMGQGFRDNEQFF. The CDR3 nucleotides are TGTGCCAGCAGCTTAATGGGGCAGGGATTCCGTGACAATGAGCAGTTCTTC.

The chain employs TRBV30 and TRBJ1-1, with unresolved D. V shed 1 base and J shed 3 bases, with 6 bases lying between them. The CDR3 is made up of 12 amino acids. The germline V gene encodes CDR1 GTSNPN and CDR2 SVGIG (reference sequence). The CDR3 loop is CAWSGIYTEAFF. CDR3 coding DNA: TGTGCCTGGAGTGGAATCTACACTGAAGCTTTCTTT. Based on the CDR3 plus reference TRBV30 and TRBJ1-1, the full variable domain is SQTIHQWPATLVQPVGSPLSLECTVEGTSNPNLYWYRQAAGRGLQLLFYSVGIGQISSEVPQNLSASRPQDRQFILSSKKLLLSDSGFYLCAWSGIYTEAFFGQGTRLTVV.

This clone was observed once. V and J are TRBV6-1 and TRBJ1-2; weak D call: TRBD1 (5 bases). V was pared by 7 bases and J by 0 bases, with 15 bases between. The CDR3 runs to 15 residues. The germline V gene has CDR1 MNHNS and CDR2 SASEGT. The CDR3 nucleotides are TGTGCCAGCACCCCCTTGACAGCAGCTAACTATGGCTACACCTTC. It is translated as CASTPLTAANYGYTF.

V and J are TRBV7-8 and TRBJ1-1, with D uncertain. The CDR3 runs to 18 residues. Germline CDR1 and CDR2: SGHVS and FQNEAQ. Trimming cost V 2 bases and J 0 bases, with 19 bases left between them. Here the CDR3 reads CASSLIGAGPYMNTEAFF. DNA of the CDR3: TGTGCCAGCAGCTTAATCGGCGCAGGTCCATATATGAACACTGAAGCTTTCTTT.

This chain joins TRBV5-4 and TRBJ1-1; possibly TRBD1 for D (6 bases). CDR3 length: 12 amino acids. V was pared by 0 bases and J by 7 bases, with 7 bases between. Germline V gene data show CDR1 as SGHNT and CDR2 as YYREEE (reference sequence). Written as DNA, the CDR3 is TGTGCCAGCAGCTTGGTACAGGGTGAAGCTTTCTTT. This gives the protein CASSLVQGEAFF. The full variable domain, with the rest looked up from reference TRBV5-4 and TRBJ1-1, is ETGVTQSPTHLIKTRGQQVTLRCSSQSGHNTVSWYQQALGQGPQFIFQYYREEENGRGNFPPRFSGLQFPNYSSELNVNALELDDSALYLCASSLVQGEAFFGQGTRLTVV.

CDR3 protein: CASSPKTSGGLDTQYF. CDR3 coding DNA: TGTGCCAGCTCGCCGAAGACTAGCGGGGGGCTAGATACGCAGTATTTT. The V gene is TRBV18, the J gene TRBJ2-3; 13 nucleotides agree with TRBD2. Germline V lookup: CDR1 KGHSH, CDR2 LQKENI. V shed 6 bases and J 5 bases; nucleotides not matched to a gene: 8. The CDR3 runs to 16 residues.

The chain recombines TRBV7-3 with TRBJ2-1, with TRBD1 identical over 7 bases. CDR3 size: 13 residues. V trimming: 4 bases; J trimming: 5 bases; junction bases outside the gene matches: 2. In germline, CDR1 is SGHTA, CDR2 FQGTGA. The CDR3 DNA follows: TGTGCCAGCAGCTGGGGGACAGACAATGAGCAGTTCTTC. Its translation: CASSWGTDNEQFF. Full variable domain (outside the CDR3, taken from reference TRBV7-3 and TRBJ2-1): GAGVSQTPSNKVTEKGKYVELRCDPISGHTALYWYRQSLGQGPEFLIYFQGTGAADDSGLPNDRFFAVRPEGSVSTLKIQRTERGDSAVYLCASSWGTDNEQFFGPGTRLTVL.

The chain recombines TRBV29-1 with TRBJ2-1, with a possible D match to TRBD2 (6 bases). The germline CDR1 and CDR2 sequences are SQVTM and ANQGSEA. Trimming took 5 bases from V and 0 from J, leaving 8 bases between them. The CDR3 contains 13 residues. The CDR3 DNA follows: TGCAGCGTTTCGACTAGCTCCTACAATGAGCAGTTCTTC. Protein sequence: CSVSTSSYNEQFF.